Below are 12 T cell receptor beta chains sequenced from a single sample in a study of somatic mutations in cytotoxic T cells in rheumatoid arthritis (TCRdb year 2017). The protocol used for the library was the immunoSEQ multiplex PCR assay. In its TCRdb copy, this immuneACCESS table keeps in-frame sequences only and misses some clones. Where compared with another copy, unresolved V genes explain less than half of these, and the others have no known cause. The table for this sample lists fewer than 40,000 clones; around 86% of them were counted only once. About 7.7% of the sample belongs to the ten largest clones. Sequenced: CD8+ T cells sorted from blood. These receptors came from an adult with rheumatoid arthritis.

This chain links TRBV5-6 with TRBJ1-1, with D possibly matching TRBD1 (5 bases). This CDR3 is 15 amino acids long. Germline lookup yields CDR1 SGHDT and CDR2 YYEEEE. Trimming left V 2 bases short and J 4 bases short, with 15 bases between. CDR3 in amino acids: CASSLPRAGGTEAFF. In nucleotides, the CDR3 is TGTGCCAGCAGCTTACCCCGGGCCGGGGGCACTGAAGCTTTCTTT.

Only one count was recorded for this clone. The chain links TRBV19 to TRBJ1-2; 10 bases map to TRBD1. V lost 5 bases and J lost 3; bases outside the gene matches: 3. In germline, CDR1 is LNHDA, CDR2 SQIVND (reference sequence). The length of the CDR3 is 14 residues. The CDR3 loop reads CASSGDRGHYGYTF. CDR3 nucleotides: TGTGCCAGTAGTGGGGACAGGGGACACTATGGCTACACCTTC. The full variable domain, in which reference TRBV19 and TRBJ1-2 provide the parts outside the CDR3, is DGGITQSPKYLFRKEGQNVTLSCEQNLNHDAMYWYRQDPGQGLRLIYYSQIVNDFQKGDIAEGYSVSREKKESFPLTVTSAQKNPTAFYLCASSGDRGHYGYTFGSGTRLTVV.

The V gene is TRBV6-4, the J gene TRBJ2-3; the match to TRBD2 covers 12 bases. Germline lookup yields CDR1 MRHNA and CDR2 SNTAGT. With V trimmed by 8 bases and J by 1 base, 7 bases remained unmatched. The CDR3 loop spans 16 amino acids. The CDR3 DNA reads TGTGCCAGCGCTGAATCTAGCGGGGGGGGCACAGATACGCAGTATTTT. This codes for CASAESSGGGTDTQYF.

The J gene is TRBJ2-2, the V gene TRBV29-1; D remains unclear. Germline V gene sequence: CDR1 SQVTM, CDR2 ANQGSEA. The CDR3 is 14 residues long. Trimming removed 0 bases from V and 4 bases from J, with 9 bases in between. The CDR3 region is CSVEEGHLTGELFF. For the CDR3, the DNA is TGCAGCGTTGAAGAGGGCCACCTCACCGGGGAGCTGTTTTTT.

This chain links TRBV7-8 with TRBJ1-3, with D unclear. The CDR3 totals 13 residues. Trimming stripped 2 bases from V and 8 bases from J, with 10 bases between. Germline V gene data show CDR1 as SGHVS and CDR2 as FQNEAQ. In DNA, the CDR3 is TGTGCCAGCAGCTTACGGTTCGGCGACACCATATATTTT. This gives the protein CASSLRFGDTIYF.

V gene TRBV7-9 combines with J gene TRBJ2-3, with 10 nucleotides matching TRBD2. The CDR3 is 19 amino acids. Losses at the gene ends were 5 bases for V and 4 bases for J; bases not matched to a gene: 18. Germline V lookup: CDR1 SEHNR, CDR2 FQNEAQ (reference sequence). CDR3 region: CASSQTLAGDIFGADTQYF. The CDR3 DNA is TGTGCCAGCAGCCAAACTCTAGCGGGAGATATCTTTGGGGCAGATACGCAGTATTTT.

This clone was seen more than once but under ten times. The chain carries TRBV7-9 and TRBJ1-2, with D uncertain. V dropped 5 bases and J dropped 6 bases, with 19 bases sitting between them. CDR1 and CDR2 (germline): SEHNR, FQNEAQ (reference sequence). The CDR3 has 15 residues. The CDR3: CASSPILVQSDGYTF. As DNA, the CDR3 is TGTGCCAGCAGCCCGATACTCGTACAGTCCGATGGCTACACCTTC. Combining the CDR3 with reference TRBV7-9 and TRBJ1-2 gives the whole variable domain DTGVSQNPRHKITKRGQNVTFRCDPISEHNRLYWYRQTLGQGPEFLTYFQNEAQLEKSRLLSDRFSAERPKGSFSTLEIQRTEQGDSAMYLCASSPILVQSDGYTFGSGTRLTVV.

This chain joins TRBV27 and TRBJ1-5; no firm D call. The CDR3 totals 14 residues. V was cut by 2 bases and J by 0 bases, with 5 bases left in between. CDR1 is MNHEY, CDR2 SMNVEV, per germline (reference sequence). CDR3 sequence: CASSLDYSNQPQHF. In DNA form, the CDR3 reads TGTGCCAGCAGTTTAGATTATAGCAATCAGCCCCAGCATTTT.

The chain combines TRBV28 with TRBJ2-7; the match to TRBD2 covers 7 bases. In germline, CDR1 is MDHEN, CDR2 SYDVKM. CDR3 length: 15 amino acids. With 5 bases clipped from V and 2 bases from J, the junction kept 9 bases outside the gene matches. CDR3 region: CASSPPGSGTYEQYF. CDR3 nucleotide sequence: TGTGCCAGCAGTCCCCCGGGGAGCGGGACCTACGAGCAGTACTTC.

This clone was seen a handful of times. The rearrangement links TRBV30 to TRBJ2-7; 7 bases line up with TRBD2. Germline assignment: CDR1 GTSNPN and CDR2 SVGIG (reference sequence). Losses at the gene ends were 5 bases for V and 6 bases for J; bases not matched to a gene: 4. CDR3 length: 11 residues. CDR3 nucleotides: TGTGCCTGGTCGCGGGAGTTCGAGCAGTACTTC. Protein: CAWSREFEQYF.

The CDR3 sequence is CASSLGRDGDEKLFF. CDR3 DNA sequence: TGTGCCAGCAGCTTAGGCCGGGACGGGGACGAAAAACTGTTTTTT. The chain has TRBV11-3 and TRBJ1-4, with D possibly TRBD1 on 5 matching bases. CDR1 and CDR2 from the germline V gene are SGHNT and YENEEA. Trimming pared 1 base from V and 8 bases from J, leaving 14 bases between. This CDR3 spans 15 amino acids.

The chain recombines TRBV6-5 with TRBJ2-7; D remains unclear. In germline, CDR1 is MNHEY, CDR2 SVGAGI. V dropped 0 bases and J dropped 2 bases, with 5 bases sitting between them. This CDR3 has 13 amino acids. The CDR3 DNA sequence: TGTGCCAGCAGTTACTCGACCGCCTACGAGCAGTACTTC. Its protein is CASSYSTAYEQYF.